Listed below are T cell receptor beta chains from one sample, sequenced in a study of T cells in localized non-small cell lung cancer. TCRdb keeps only in-frame clones here, not all; method: immunoSEQ multiplex PCR. The data contain some 30,000 clones, approximately 90% of them singletons. Material: peripheral blood mononuclear cells, obtained before any cancer treatment. These receptors were obtained from a female donor older than 55 with stage II lung adenocarcinoma. Each CDR3 is given with its conserved first and last residue. A D gene is named only where the DNA matches it firmly. The listing skips clone size in some rows; elsewhere it reads once, few, many or a size class.

TRBV7-7,NA,NA,TRBJ2-2,TGTGCCAGCAGTAAGGTGAACACCGGGGAGCTGTTTTTT,CASSKVNTGELFF
TRBV9,NA,once,TRBJ1-5,TGTGCCAGCAGCGTAGGCCCCCAGCCGGGCTACAATCAGCCCCAGCATTTT,CASSVGPQPGYNQPQHF
TRBV4-2,TRBD1,medium-sized,TRBJ1-3,TGTGCCAGCAGCCACGCGGGACAGGCCTCTGGAAACACCATATATTTT,CASSHAGQASGNTIYF
TRBV19,NA,NA,TRBJ1-6,TGTGCCAGTAGGGAGAGCTCCTATAATTCACCCCTCCACTTT,CASRESSYNSPLHF
TRBV2,NA,NA,TRBJ2-5,TGTGCCAGCAGTGCTCGGGAAGAGACCCAGTACTTC,CASSAREETQYF
TRBV7-8,TRBD1,NA,TRBJ1-2,TGTGCCAGCAGCTTAGAAGGGGCCGGGACAGGGGTATATGGCTACACCTTC,CASSLEGAGTGVYGYTF
TRBV7-8,NA,NA,TRBJ2-2,TGTGCCAGCAGCTCCCCCTACACCGGGGAGCTGTTTTTT,CASSSPYTGELFF
TRBV28,NA,NA,TRBJ2-2,TGTGCCAGCAGGGGCCCAGGGAGTGGCGCCACCGGGGAGCTGTTTTTT,CASRGPGSGATGELFF
TRBV27,NA,NA,TRBJ2-2,TGTGCCAGCAGTTTAAATAAGGGTACCGGGGAGCTGTTTTTT,CASSLNKGTGELFF
TRBV9,NA,NA,TRBJ1-4,TGTGCCAGCAGCGTACAGGCAGGGGAGACTGAAAAACTGTTTTTT,CASSVQAGETEKLFF
TRBV7-6,NA,NA,TRBJ2-7,TGTGCCAGCAGCTTATCAGACGAGCAGTACTTC,CASSLSDEQYF
TRBV19,NA,NA,TRBJ2-7,TGTGCCAGTAGTATATCAGGGGACAACTACGAGCAGTACTTC,CASSISGDNYEQYF
TRBV18,NA,NA,TRBJ2-5,TGTGCCAGCTCCCTATCGGGGGAAGAGACCCAGTACTTC,CASSLSGEETQYF
TRBV5-4,TRBD2,NA,TRBJ2-3,TGTGCCAGCGGTACTAGCGGCACAGATACGCAGTATTTT,CASGTSGTDTQYF
TRBV28,TRBD1,NA,TRBJ1-1,TGTGCCAGCAGAAGACAGGGAGTTATTGAAGCTTTCTTT,CASRRQGVIEAFF
TRBV2,NA,NA,TRBJ1-1,TGTGCCAGCAGTGAATCCAGGGGCGCCGCAGGCACTGAAGCTTTCTTT,CASSESRGAAGTEAFF
TRBV28,TRBD2,NA,TRBJ2-3,TGTGCCAGCAGTTTCCTAGCGGGAGATACGCAGTATTTT,CASSFLAGDTQYF
TRBV6-1,TRBD1,NA,TRBJ1-2,TGTGCCAGCAGAGGACAGGGGGCTGGGAACTATGGCTACACCTTC,CASRGQGAGNYGYTF
TRBV7-2,NA,NA,TRBJ2-7,TGTGCCAGCACCCATCCAGCGCAAAACCGCGAGCAGTACTTC,CASTHPAQNREQYF
TRBV9,NA,NA,TRBJ1-4,TGTGCCAGCAGCGTACAAGGACAGTACTACGAAAAACTGTTTTTT,CASSVQGQYYEKLFF
TRBV5-1,NA,NA,TRBJ1-1,TGCGCCAGCAGCTTGGACAGGGTGAACACTGAAGCTTTCTTT,CASSLDRVNTEAFF
TRBV19,TRBD1,NA,TRBJ2-7,TGTGCCAGTAGTGTTACCGGGACAGGGGACTACGAGCAGTACTTC,CASSVTGTGDYEQYF